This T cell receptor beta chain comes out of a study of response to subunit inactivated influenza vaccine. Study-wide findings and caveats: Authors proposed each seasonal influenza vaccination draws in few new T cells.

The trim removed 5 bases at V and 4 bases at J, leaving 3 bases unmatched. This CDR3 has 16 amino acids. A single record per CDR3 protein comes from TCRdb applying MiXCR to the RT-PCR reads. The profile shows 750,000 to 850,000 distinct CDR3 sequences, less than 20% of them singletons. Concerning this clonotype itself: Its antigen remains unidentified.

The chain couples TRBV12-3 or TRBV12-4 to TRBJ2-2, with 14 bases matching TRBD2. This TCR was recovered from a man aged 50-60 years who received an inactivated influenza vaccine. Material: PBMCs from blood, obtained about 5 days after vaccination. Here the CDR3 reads CASSKGLAGGTGELFF. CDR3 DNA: TGTGCCAGCAGTAAAGGACTAGCGGGAGGCACCGGGGAGCTGTTTTTT.